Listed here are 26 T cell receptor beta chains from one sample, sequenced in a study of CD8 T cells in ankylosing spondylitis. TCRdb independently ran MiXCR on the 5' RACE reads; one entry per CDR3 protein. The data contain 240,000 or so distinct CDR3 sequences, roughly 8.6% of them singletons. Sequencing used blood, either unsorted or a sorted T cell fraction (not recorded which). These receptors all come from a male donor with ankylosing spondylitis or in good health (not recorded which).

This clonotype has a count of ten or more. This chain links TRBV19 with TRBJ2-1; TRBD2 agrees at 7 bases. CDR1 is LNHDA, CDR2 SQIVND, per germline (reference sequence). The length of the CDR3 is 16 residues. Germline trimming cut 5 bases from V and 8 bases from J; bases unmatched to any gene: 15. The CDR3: CASSFLLGTGGDEQFF. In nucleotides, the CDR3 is TGTGCCAGTAGTTTCCTCCTAGGGACGGGAGGTGATGAGCAGTTCTTC. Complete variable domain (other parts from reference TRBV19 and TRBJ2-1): DGGITQSPKYLFRKEGQNVTLSCEQNLNHDAMYWYRQDPGQGLRLIYYSQIVNDFQKGDIAEGYSVSREKKESFPLTVTSAQKNPTAFYLCASSFLLGTGGDEQFFGPGTRLTVL.

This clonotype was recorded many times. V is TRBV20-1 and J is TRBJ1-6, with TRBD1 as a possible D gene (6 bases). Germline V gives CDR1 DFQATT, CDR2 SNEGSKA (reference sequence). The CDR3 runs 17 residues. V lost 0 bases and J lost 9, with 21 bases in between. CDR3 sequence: CSARDPLRGPRSSPLHF. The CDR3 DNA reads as TGCAGTGCTAGAGATCCCCTCAGGGGCCCGCGGAGTTCACCCCTCCACTTT.

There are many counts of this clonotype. The CDR3 bases are TGTGCCAGCAGCTTGGGACCACTGGAGCAGTTCTTC. Its translation: CASSLGPLEQFF. This chain connects TRBV7-2 to TRBJ2-1; D may match TRBD1 or TRBD2 (5 bases each). Trimming removed 3 bases from V and 10 bases from J, with 10 bases in between. Germline CDR1 reads SGHTA; CDR2 reads FQGNSA. This CDR3 comprises 12 residues.

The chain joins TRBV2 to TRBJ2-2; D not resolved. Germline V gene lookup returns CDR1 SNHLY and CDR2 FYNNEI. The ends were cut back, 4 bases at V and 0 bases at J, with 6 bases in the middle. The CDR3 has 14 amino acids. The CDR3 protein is CASSGRANTGELFF. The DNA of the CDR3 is TGTGCCAGCAGTGGAAGGGCGAACACCGGGGAGCTGTTTTTT. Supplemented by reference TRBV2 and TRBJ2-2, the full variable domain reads EPEVTQTPSHQVTQMGQEVILRCVPISNHLYFYWYRQILGQKVEFLVSFYNNEISEKSEIFDDQFSVERPDGSNFTLKIRSTKLEDSAMYFCASSGRANTGELFFGEGSRLTVL.

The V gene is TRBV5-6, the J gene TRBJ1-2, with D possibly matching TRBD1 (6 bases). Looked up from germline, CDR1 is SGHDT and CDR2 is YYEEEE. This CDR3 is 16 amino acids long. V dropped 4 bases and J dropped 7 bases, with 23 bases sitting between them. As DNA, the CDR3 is TGTGCCAGCAGCCTGTACAGGGTTTGGAAGCTGAGTGGCTACACCTTC. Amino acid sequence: CASSLYRVWKLSGYTF. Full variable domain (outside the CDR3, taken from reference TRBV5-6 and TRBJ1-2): DAGVTQSPTHLIKTRGQQVTLRCSPKSGHDTVSWYQQALGQGPQFIFQYYEEEERQRGNFPDRFSGHQFPNYSSELNVNALLLGDSALYLCASSLYRVWKLSGYTFGSGTRLTVV.

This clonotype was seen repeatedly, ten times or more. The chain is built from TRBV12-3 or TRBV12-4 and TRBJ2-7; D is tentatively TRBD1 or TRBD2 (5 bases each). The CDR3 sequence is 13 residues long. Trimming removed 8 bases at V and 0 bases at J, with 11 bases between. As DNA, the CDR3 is TGTGCCAGCTCCGAGGGGAGCTCCTACGAGCAGTACTTC. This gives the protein CASSEGSSYEQYF.

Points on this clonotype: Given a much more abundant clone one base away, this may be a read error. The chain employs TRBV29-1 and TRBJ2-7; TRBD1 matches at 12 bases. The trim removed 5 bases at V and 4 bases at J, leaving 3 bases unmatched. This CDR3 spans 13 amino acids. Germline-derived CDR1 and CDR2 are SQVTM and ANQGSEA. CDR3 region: CSVSGQGAYEQYF. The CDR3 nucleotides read TGCAGCGTTTCGGGACAGGGGGCTTACGAGCAGTACTTC.

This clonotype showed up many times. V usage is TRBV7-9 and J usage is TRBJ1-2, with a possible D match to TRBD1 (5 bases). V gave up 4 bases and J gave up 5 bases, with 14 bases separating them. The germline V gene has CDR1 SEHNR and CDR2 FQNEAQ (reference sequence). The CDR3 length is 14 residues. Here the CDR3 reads CASSWGRTRYGYTF. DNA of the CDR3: TGTGCCAGCAGCTGGGGGAGGACAAGATATGGCTACACCTTC.

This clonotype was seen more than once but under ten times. CDR3 nucleotides: TGTGCCAGCAGTTATGATTCTAACTATGGCTACACCTTC. This encodes CASSYDSNYGYTF. The J gene is TRBJ1-2, the V gene TRBV12-3 or TRBV12-4; D remains ambiguous. V was shortened by 4 bases and J by 0 bases, with 6 bases between the two germline ends. The CDR3 covers 13 residues.

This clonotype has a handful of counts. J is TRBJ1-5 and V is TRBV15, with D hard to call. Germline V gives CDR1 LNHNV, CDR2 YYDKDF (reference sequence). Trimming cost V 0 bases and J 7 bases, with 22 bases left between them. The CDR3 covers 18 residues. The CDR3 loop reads CATSRDRYTGSVNQPQHF. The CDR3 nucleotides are TGTGCCACCAGCAGAGATCGATATACGGGCAGCGTCAACCAGCCCCAGCATTTT.

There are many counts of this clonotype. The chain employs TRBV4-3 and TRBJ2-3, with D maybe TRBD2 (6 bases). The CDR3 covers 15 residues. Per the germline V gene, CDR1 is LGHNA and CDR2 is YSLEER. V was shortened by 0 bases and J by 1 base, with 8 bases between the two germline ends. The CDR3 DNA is TGCGCCAGCAGCCAAGACCCTAGCGGCACAGATACGCAGTATTTT. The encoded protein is CASSQDPSGTDTQYF.

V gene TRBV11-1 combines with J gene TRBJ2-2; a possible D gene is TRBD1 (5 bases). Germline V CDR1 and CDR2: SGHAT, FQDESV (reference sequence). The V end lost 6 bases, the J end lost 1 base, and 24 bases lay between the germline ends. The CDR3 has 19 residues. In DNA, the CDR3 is TGTGCCAGCAGTTCAAAACGCTCGTGGGGCGGCCAGAACACCGGGGAGCTGTTTTTT. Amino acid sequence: CASSSKRSWGGQNTGELFF.

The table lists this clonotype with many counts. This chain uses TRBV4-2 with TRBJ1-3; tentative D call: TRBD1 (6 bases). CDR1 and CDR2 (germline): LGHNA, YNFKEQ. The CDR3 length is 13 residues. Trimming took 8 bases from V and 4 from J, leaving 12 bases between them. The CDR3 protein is CASYRQEGNTIYF. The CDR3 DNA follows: TGTGCCAGCTATCGACAGGAAGGAAACACCATATATTTT.

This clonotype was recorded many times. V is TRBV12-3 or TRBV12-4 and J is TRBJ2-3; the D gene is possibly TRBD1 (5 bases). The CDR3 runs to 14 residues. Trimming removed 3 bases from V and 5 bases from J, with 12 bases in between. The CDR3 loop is CASSFGQGLDTQYF. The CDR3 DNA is TGTGCCAGCAGTTTTGGGCAGGGCCTAGATACGCAGTATTTT.

As DNA, the CDR3 is TGTGCCAGCAGCGCCGGCCGGCTAAGCTCCTACGAGCAGTACTTC. Translation gives CASSAGRLSSYEQYF. The rearrangement links TRBV5-5 to TRBJ2-7; D call uncertain. The CDR3 runs to 15 residues. Germline CDR1 reads SGHKS; CDR2 reads YYEKEE (reference sequence). V gave up 4 bases and J gave up 0 bases, with 14 bases separating them.

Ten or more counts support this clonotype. CDR3 loop: CASGGQGGTGELFF. The DNA for the CDR3 is TGTGCCAGCGGCGGCCAAGGGGGCACCGGGGAGCTGTTTTTT. The chain joins TRBV2 to TRBJ2-2; maybe TRBD1 (6 bases). V lost 8 bases and J lost 4, with 14 bases in between. The CDR3 runs 14 residues. Germline CDR1 SNHLY, CDR2 FYNNEI.

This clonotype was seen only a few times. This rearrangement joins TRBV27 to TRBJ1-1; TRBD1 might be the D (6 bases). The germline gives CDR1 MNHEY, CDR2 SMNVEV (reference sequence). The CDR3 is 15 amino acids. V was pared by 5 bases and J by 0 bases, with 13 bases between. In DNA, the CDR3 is TGTGCCAGCAGTCCTCGGACAGTCCTGAACACTGAAGCTTTCTTT. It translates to CASSPRTVLNTEAFF.

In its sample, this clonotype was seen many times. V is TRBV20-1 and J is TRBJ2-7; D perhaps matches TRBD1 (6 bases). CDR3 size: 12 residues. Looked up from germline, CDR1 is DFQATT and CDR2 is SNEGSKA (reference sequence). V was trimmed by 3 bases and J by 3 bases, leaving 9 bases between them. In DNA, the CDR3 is TGCAGTGCTAGGAAAGGGGGCTACGAGCAGTACTTC. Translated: CSARKGGYEQYF.

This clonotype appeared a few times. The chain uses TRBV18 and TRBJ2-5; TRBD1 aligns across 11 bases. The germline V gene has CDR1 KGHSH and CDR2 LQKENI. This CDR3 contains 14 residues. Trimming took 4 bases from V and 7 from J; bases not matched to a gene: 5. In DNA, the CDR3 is TGTGCCAGCTCACTTGGACAGGGGGCCACGACCCAGTACTTC. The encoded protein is CASSLGQGATTQYF.

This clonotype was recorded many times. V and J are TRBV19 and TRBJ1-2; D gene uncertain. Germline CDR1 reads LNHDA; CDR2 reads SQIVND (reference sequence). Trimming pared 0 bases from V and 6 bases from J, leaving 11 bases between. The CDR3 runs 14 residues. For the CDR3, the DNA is TGTGCCAGTAGTATAGACTTTCCAGGAGATGGCTACACCTTC. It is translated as CASSIDFPGDGYTF. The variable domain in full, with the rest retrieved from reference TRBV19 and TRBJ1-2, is DGGITQSPKYLFRKEGQNVTLSCEQNLNHDAMYWYRQDPGQGLRLIYYSQIVNDFQKGDIAEGYSVSREKKESFPLTVTSAQKNPTAFYLCASSIDFPGDGYTFGSGTRLTVV.

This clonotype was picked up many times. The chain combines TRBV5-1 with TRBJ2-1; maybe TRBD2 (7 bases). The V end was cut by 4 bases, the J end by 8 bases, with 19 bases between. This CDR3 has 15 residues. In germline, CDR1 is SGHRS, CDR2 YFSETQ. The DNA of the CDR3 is TGCGCCAGCAGCCTACTAGCGTCGAGGGGGGATGAGCAGTTCTTC. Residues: CASSLLASRGDEQFF.

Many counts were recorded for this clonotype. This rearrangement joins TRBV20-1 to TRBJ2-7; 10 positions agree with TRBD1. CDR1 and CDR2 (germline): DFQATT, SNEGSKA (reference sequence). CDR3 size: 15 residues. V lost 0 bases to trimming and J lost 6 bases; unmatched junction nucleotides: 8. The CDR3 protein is CSARDGGDRGGEQYF. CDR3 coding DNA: TGCAGTGCTAGAGATGGGGGGGACAGGGGTGGCGAGCAGTACTTC.

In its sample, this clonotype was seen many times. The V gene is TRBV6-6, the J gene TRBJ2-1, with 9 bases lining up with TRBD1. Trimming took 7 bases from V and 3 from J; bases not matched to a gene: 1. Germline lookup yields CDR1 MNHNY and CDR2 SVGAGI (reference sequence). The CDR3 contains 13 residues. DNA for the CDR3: TGTGCCAGCACGGACAGGGGCTACAATGAGCAGTTCTTC. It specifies CASTDRGYNEQFF.

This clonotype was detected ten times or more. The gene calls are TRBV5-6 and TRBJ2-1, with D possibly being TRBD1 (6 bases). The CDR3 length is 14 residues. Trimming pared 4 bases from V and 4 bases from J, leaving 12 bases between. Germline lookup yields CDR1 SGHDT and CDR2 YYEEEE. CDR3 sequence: CASSHGQSYNEQFF. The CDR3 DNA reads TGTGCCAGCAGCCACGGACAGAGTTACAATGAGCAGTTCTTC.

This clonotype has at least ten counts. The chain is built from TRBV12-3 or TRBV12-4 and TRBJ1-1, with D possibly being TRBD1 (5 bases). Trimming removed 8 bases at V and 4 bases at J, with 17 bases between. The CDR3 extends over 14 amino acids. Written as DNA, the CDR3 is TGTGCCAGCGCCCCAGGGCCCACCCTCACTGAAGCTTTCTTT. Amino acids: CASAPGPTLTEAFF.

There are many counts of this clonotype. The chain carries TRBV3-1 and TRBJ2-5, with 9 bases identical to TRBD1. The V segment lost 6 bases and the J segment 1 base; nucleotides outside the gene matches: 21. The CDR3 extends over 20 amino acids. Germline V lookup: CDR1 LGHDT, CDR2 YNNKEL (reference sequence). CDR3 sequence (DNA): TGTGCCAGCAGTCTAAAGAGGGACAGGGTTCGCCCAAGGTCCCAAGAGACCCAGTACTTC. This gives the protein CASSLKRDRVRPRSQETQYF.